This T cell receptor (beta chain) originates from a study of immune characterization of retroperitoneal liposarcoma. TCRdb ran MiXCR on the PCR reads and lists one entry per CDR3 protein. The sample includes some 9,600 distinct CDR3 sequences, roughly 35% of them seen just once. Germline CDR1 and CDR2: MNHNS and SASEGT. The CDR3 spans 13 residues. This clonotype qualifies as medium-sized. The chain employs TRBV6-1 and TRBJ2-5; TRBD2 is a possible D gene (6 bases). The J call may be mistaken, given a closer DNA end match to TRBJ2-7. Input material: tumor tissue. The clonotype comes from a female donor with retroperitoneal liposarcoma. DNA for the CDR3: TGTGCCAGTATCAGGGCGGGGTCCTACGAGCAGTACTTC. Translation: CASIRAGSYEQYF.